This TCR beta chain was observed in a study of CD4 T cells in relation to SARS-CoV-2 and coronaviruses. The method was immunoSEQ multiplex PCR; TCRdb's version includes in-frame clones alone and lacks a portion of them. Here the sample spans about 17,000 clones, about 80% being singletons. In its sample, this clone was seen a few times. The antigen remains unidentified. Before the COVID-19 pandemic, during about 2011-2019, CD4+ T cells were taken from unexposed donors. CD4+ T cells were isolated from the cells after around 9 days of culture. From germline, CDR1 is LGHDT and CDR2 YNNKEL (reference sequence). The CDR3 covers 12 residues. V dropped 6 bases and J dropped 1 base, with 6 bases sitting between them.

The chain has TRBV3-1 (or the pseudogene TRBV3-2) and TRBJ1-1; D is undetermined. Source material: CD4+ T cells from PBMCs, cultured in vitro. The clonotype comes from a human donor in good health. This CDR3 is CASRGGNTEAFF. In nucleotides, the CDR3 is TGTGCCAGCAGGGGTGGGAACACTGAAGCTTTCTTT.